Listed below are T cell receptor beta chains from one sample, sequenced in a study of shared clonotypes between healthy human individuals. Assay used: immunoSEQ multiplex PCR; TCRdb lists only in-frame clones, some missing. This sample has 170,000 or so clones, with around 63% found just once. Sequenced: memory CD4+ T cells sorted from blood. These receptors came from a man aged 25-40 years in good health. Both conserved end residues are part of each CDR3. The order of the fields is CDR3 length, V gene, J gene, clone size, D gene, CDR3 DNA, CDR3 protein. D genes are given only for firm matches. Clone size appears in some rows only: once, few, many, or a class for an expanded clone.

>13|TRBV6-1|TRBJ2-7|.|.
TGTGCCAGCATGAACAGGGTTTCCTACGAGCAGTACTTC
CASMNRVSYEQYF
>15|TRBV19|TRBJ1-2|.|.
TGTGCCAGTAGTGGAGAAAACGACGCTAACTATGGCTACACCTTC
CASSGENDANYGYTF
>14|TRBV5-5|TRBJ1-2|few|TRBD1
TGTGCCAGCAGCTCTACAGGGGGCAGCTATGGCTACACCTTC
CASSSTGGSYGYTF
>13|TRBV7-2|TRBJ2-5|.|.
TGTGCCAGCAGCTTAGGTCAGAAAGAGACCCAGTACTTC
CASSLGQKETQYF
>15|TRBV11-2|TRBJ2-5|.|TRBD2
TGTGCCAGCAGCTTAACAGGACTAGTTAAAGAGACCCAGTACTTC
CASSLTGLVKETQYF
>14|TRBV25-1|TRBJ1-1|.|TRBD1
TGTGCCAGCAGTGAATCACAGGGGGGCGGAGAAGCTTTCTTT
CASSESQGGGEAFF
>13|TRBV27|TRBJ2-7|.|TRBD1
TGTGCCAGCAGTCCTCGACAGGGTTACGAGCAGTACTTC
CASSPRQGYEQYF
>17|TRBV5-1|TRBJ1-2|.|.
TGCGCCAGCGGAACGTTACCAATAACAGGTCAAGGCTATGGCTACACCTTC
CASGTLPITGQGYGYTF
>15|TRBV6-1|TRBJ1-1|once|.
TGTGCCAGCAGTCCCCTGACCACCGCGAACACTGAAGCTTTCTTT
CASSPLTTANTEAFF
>16|TRBV2|TRBJ2-5|.|TRBD1
TGTGCCAGCAGTGAGATGGGGGACAGGCCTTGGAGGACCCAGTACTTC
CASSEMGDRPWRTQYF
>15|TRBV10-2|TRBJ1-5|.|.
TGCGCCAGCAGTAGTGACGGAAATAGCAATCAGCCCCAGCATTTT
CASSSDGNSNQPQHF
>14|TRBV6-1|TRBJ1-1|.|.
TGTGCCAGCAGTGGGACCGGGGCGCGCACTGAAGCTTTCTTT
CASSGTGARTEAFF
>15|TRBV9|TRBJ2-1|.|TRBD2
TGTGCCAGCAGCGTAGGGACTAGCGGGGACAATGAGCAGTTCTTC
CASSVGTSGDNEQFF
>16|TRBV9|TRBJ2-6|few|.
TGTGCCAGCAGCGTAGCTCCAGGGGCTGGGGCCAACGTCCTGACTTTC
CASSVAPGAGANVLTF
>13|TRBV19|TRBJ2-3|.|.
TGTGCCAGTAGTAACCCTCCTAGGGGCGTCGCGTATTTT
CASSNPPRGVAYF
>12|TRBV6-5|TRBJ1-2|.|.
TGTGCCAGCGGACAGTTGAACTATGGCTACACCTTC
CASGQLNYGYTF
>15|TRBV25-1|TRBJ1-2|.|TRBD1
TGTGCCAGCAGTGAGTTTAAGGGGGCTGTTGGAGGCTACACCTTC
CASSEFKGAVGGYTF
>15|TRBV15|TRBJ2-7|.|.
TGTGCCACCAGCTACCTAACGGGGTTAGGCTACGAGCAGTACTTC
CATSYLTGLGYEQYF
>16|TRBV6-6|TRBJ1-5|.|.
TGTGCCAGCAGTTACTGGAGAGGGGAGGCCAGGAGGCCCCAGCATTTT
CASSYWRGEARRPQHF
>12|TRBV11-2|TRBJ2-1|.|.
TGTGCCAGCTCGATCGGGGGCAGTGAGCAGTTCTTC
CASSIGGSEQFF
>14|TRBV2|TRBJ1-4|few|TRBD1
TGTGCCAGCAACGTAGGACAGGGCGTGGGAAAACTGTTTTTT
CASNVGQGVGKLFF
>14|TRBV10-1|TRBJ2-3|.|.
TGCGCCAGCAGCCCCAGGACTAGCACAGATACGCAGTATTTT
CASSPRTSTDTQYF
>16|TRBV11-3|TRBJ2-1|few|.
TGTGCCAGCAGCTTACGAGGACGGCACGGGGGCGATGAGCAGTTCTTC
CASSLRGRHGGDEQFF
>13|TRBV11-3|TRBJ1-1|.|.
TGTGCCAGCAGGTTCAGGGGAGGGACTGAAGCTTTCTTT
CASRFRGGTEAFF
>16|TRBV15|TRBJ1-4|.|.
TGTGCCACCAGCAGAGTCTCGGGCGTTGGGCCCGAAAAACTGTTTTTT
CATSRVSGVGPEKLFF
>13|TRBV7-2|TRBJ2-4|once|TRBD1
TGTGCCAGCAGCTTTCGTGGACAGGGGGACCAGTACTTC
CASSFRGQGDQYF
>14|TRBV5-1|TRBJ2-7|.|.
TGCGCCAGCAGAAATGACATCTCCTCCTACGAGCAGTACTTC
CASRNDISSYEQYF
>13|TRBV11-1|TRBJ1-5|.|.
TGTGCCAGCAGCCTAGGGTCCAATCAGCCCCAGCATTTT
CASSLGSNQPQHF
>14|TRBV11-2|TRBJ2-3|many|TRBD2
TGTGCCAGCCACCGGGGGGGTCCCACAGATACGCAGTATTTT
CASHRGGPTDTQYF
>14|TRBV10-2|TRBJ1-1|.|.
TGCGCCAGCAGCGCTATATCGGTGGGCACTGAAGCTTTCTTT
CASSAISVGTEAFF
>15|TRBV5-1|TRBJ2-5|.|TRBD1
TGCGCCAGCAGCTTGATGGGACAGCACCAAGAGACCCAGTACTTC
CASSLMGQHQETQYF
>12|TRBV6-5|TRBJ2-3|.|.
TGTGCCAGCAGTCCCGTGCAGGGTACGCAGTATTTT
CASSPVQGTQYF
>14|TRBV28|TRBJ2-3|once|.
TGTGCCAGCAGCCCTCGGGGGACCACAGATACGCAGTATTTT
CASSPRGTTDTQYF
>13|TRBV6-1|TRBJ2-4|.|TRBD2
TGTGCCAGCAGTGCCGGACTAGAGGTCATTCAGTACTTC
CASSAGLEVIQYF
>14|TRBV10-3|TRBJ2-1|.|.
TGTGCCATCAGTGAGCCTACTAGGTACAATGAGCAGTTCTTC
CAISEPTRYNEQFF
>11|TRBV28|TRBJ2-7|.|TRBD2
TGTGCCAGCGGGAGGGTGTACGAGCAGTACTTC
CASGRVYEQYF
>17|TRBV15|TRBJ1-2|.|TRBD1
TGTGCCACCAGCAGAGCAGCCCCCGGACAGGAGTTCTATGGCTACACCTTC
CATSRAAPGQEFYGYTF
>15|TRBV5-1|TRBJ1-2|.|TRBD1
TGCGCCAGCACCGGTCGGACAGGAACTAACTATGGCTACACCTTC
CASTGRTGTNYGYTF
>12|TRBV7-3|TRBJ2-2|.|.
TGTGCCAGCAGCTTGTCTGTAGGGGAGCTGTTTTTT
CASSLSVGELFF
>17|TRBV7-2|TRBJ2-7|.|.
TGTGCCAGCAGCCCAGGGGATAGGAGGGCGAACTCATACGAGCAGTACTTC
CASSPGDRRANSYEQYF
>16|TRBV11-3|TRBJ1-1|.|.
TGTGCCAGCAGCTTAGCGCTAGGGGACGGAGGGACTGAAGCTTTCTTT
CASSLALGDGGTEAFF
>12|TRBV27|TRBJ2-1|.|.
TGTGCCAGCGGCTATCTCCGGGAAAGGCAGTTCTTC
CASGYLRERQFF
>15|TRBV28|TRBJ1-4|once|.
TGTGCCAGCAGCAGGGGCAATGGGTATAATGAAAAACTGTTTTTT
CASSRGNGYNEKLFF
>13|TRBV30|TRBJ1-3|.|.
TGTGCCTCCGCGGCAGGGTTAGGAAACACCATATATTTT
CASAAGLGNTIYF
>12|TRBV10-3|TRBJ2-3|.|.
TGTGCCACGGAAGGGCTAGGTGATACGCAGTATTTT
CATEGLGDTQYF
>13|TRBV10-3|TRBJ2-3|.|.
TGTGCCATCGGGGACTTCAACACAGATACGCAGTATTTT
CAIGDFNTDTQYF